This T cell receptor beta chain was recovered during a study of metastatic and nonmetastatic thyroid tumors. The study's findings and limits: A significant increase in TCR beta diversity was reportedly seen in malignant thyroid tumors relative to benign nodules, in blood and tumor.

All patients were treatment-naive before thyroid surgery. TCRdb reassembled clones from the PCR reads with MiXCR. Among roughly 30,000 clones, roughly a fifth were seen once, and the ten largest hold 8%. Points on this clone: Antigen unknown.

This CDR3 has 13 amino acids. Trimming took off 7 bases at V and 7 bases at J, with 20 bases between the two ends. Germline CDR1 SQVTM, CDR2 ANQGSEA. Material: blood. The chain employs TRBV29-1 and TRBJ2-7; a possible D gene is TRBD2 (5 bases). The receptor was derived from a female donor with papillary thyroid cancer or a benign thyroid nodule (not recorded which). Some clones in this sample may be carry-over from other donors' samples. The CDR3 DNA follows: TGCAGCGCCCAATCCCGGGGTCTGGGTGAGCAGTACTTC. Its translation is CSAQSRGLGEQYF.